This record looks at one TCR beta chain sequence and its context. Its target is not known. With a J-beta primer mix and a sample-barcoded 5' primer, a second PCR ran about 7 to 11 cycles. TCRdb called the 5' RACE reads again in MiXCR, with one record for every CDR3 protein. The repertoire holds over 1.5 million distinct CDR3 sequences, with around 50% as singletons. The sample is drawn from a study of blood T cells in healthy people across ages. Looking at the study overall: The template switching approach captured approximately one barcoded beta molecule for every two T cells. Overall study findings and caveats: Diversity figures derived from one million T cells were judged to underestimate the true value. Strong correlation existed between TCR beta diversity and naive T cell percentage.

From germline, CDR1 is SGHDT and CDR2 YYEEEE. CDR3 length: 16 residues. V shed 0 bases, J shed 6 bases, and the junction held 10 bases outside the gene matches. The rearrangement joins TRBV5-6 to TRBJ1-1; 8 nucleotides line up with TRBD1. This receptor was taken from a woman between 40 and 55 years old in good health. The specimen sequenced was blood. The CDR3 spells CASSLERGRGHPEAFF. The CDR3 DNA reads as TGTGCCAGCAGCTTGGAAAGGGGCAGGGGGCACCCTGAAGCTTTCTTT.